The entry below gives a single T cell receptor beta chain sequence along with its context. The sample comes from a study of control samples from healthy donors and cancer patients. Sequencing used immunoSEQ multiplex PCR; TCRdb keeps in-frame clones, though not all of them. The data contain 110,000 to 150,000 clones, 89% of them singletons. The CDR3 runs 14 residues. Germline lookup yields CDR1 LGHNA and CDR2 YSLEER. V lost 5 bases and J lost 7; bases outside the gene matches: 7. The source material was blood. The chain couples TRBV4-3 to TRBJ2-7; 11 bases map to TRBD2. The receptor was derived from a man aged 25 to 40 in good health. The DNA of the CDR3 is TGCGCCAGCAGCACACTAGCGGGAGAGGTTGAGCAGTACTTC. Its protein product is CASSTLAGEVEQYF.